These 30 T cell receptor beta chains were all obtained from the same sample, sequenced in a study of shared clonotypes between healthy human individuals. Clones were sequenced by immunoSEQ multiplex PCR, and TCRdb holds only the in-frame ones, with some missing. The sample includes millions of clones, about 93% of them seen just once. It was CD45RO-negative cells, positively selected for CCR7, that made up naive CD8 cells, with terminally differentiated effector memory CD45RA+ cells excluded. Source material: naive CD8+ T cells from PBMCs. These receptors originate from a man younger than 30 in good health. Some clones in this sample may be carry-over from other donors' samples.

The V and J genes are TRBV19 and TRBJ1-1; D unclear. Per the germline V gene, CDR1 is LNHDA and CDR2 is SQIVND (reference sequence). This CDR3 region has 14 residues. Trimming cost V 3 bases and J 1 base, with 9 bases left between them. The CDR3 here is CASSMQDGNTEAFF. The CDR3 coding sequence is TGTGCCAGTAGTATGCAGGACGGGAACACTGAAGCTTTCTTT. Together with reference TRBV19 and TRBJ1-1, the CDR3 gives the full variable domain: DGGITQSPKYLFRKEGQNVTLSCEQNLNHDAMYWYRQDPGQGLRLIYYSQIVNDFQKGDIAEGYSVSREKKESFPLTVTSAQKNPTAFYLCASSMQDGNTEAFFGQGTRLTVV.

The chain combines TRBV4-2 with TRBJ2-7; 9 positions agree with TRBD2. Germline V gene data show CDR1 as LGHNA and CDR2 as YNFKEQ. This CDR3 spans 16 amino acids. Trimming at V came to 4 bases and at J to 2 bases, leaving 9 bases not matched to a gene. The CDR3: CASSPRAGGEAYEQYF. CDR3 nucleotide sequence: TGTGCCAGCAGCCCCAGGGCGGGGGGGGAAGCCTACGAGCAGTACTTC.

The rearrangement links TRBV9 to TRBJ2-7; 13 nucleotides line up with TRBD2. Germline CDR1 reads SGDLS; CDR2 reads YYNGEE. The junction had 8 bases not matched to a gene; V was cut back by 2 bases and J by 6 bases. The CDR3 is 16 amino acids. In nucleotides, the CDR3 is TGTGCCAGCAGCGTTACAGGGACTAGCGGGACAGCCGAGCAGTACTTC. Translated, it gives CASSVTGTSGTAEQYF.

The gene calls are TRBV10-2 and TRBJ1-2; tentatively, D is TRBD1 (5 bases). CDR1 and CDR2 (germline): WSHSY, SAAADI. The CDR3 loop spans 13 amino acids. The ends were cut back, 6 bases at V and 7 bases at J, with 15 bases in the middle. As DNA, the CDR3 is TGCGCCAGCAGGCCCGGGACCCCGGCTGGCTACACCTTC. The encoded protein is CASRPGTPAGYTF.

This clone was recorded only once. The chain links TRBV7-2 to TRBJ2-4; D is unclear. V gave up 3 bases and J gave up 0 bases, with 6 bases separating them. The CDR3 totals 14 residues. Germline-derived CDR1 and CDR2 are SGHTA and FQGNSA. The CDR3 spells CASSFFGAKNIQYF. The CDR3 nucleotides are TGTGCCAGCAGCTTTTTCGGAGCCAAAAACATTCAGTACTTC.

The rearrangement links TRBV7-2 to TRBJ1-5; a weak D match, TRBD1 (5 bases). With 5 bases removed from V and 2 bases from J, the gap between germline ends came to 13 bases. Germline V gene data show CDR1 as SGHTA and CDR2 as FQGNSA. This CDR3 is 15 amino acids long. The CDR3 DNA reads TGTGCCAGCAGCCCGAATCTGGGACGCAATCAGCCCCAGCATTTT. This encodes CASSPNLGRNQPQHF. The variable domain in full, completed from reference TRBV7-2 and TRBJ1-5, reads GAGVSQSPSNKVTEKGKDVELRCDPISGHTALYWYRQSLGQGLEFLIYFQGNSAPDKSGLPSDRFSAERTGGSVSTLTIQRTQQEDSAVYLCASSPNLGRNQPQHFGDGTRLSIL.

The chain combines TRBV16 with TRBJ1-5; D might be TRBD1 (6 bases). The CDR3 totals 15 residues. The V end was cut by 4 bases, the J end by 2 bases, with 12 bases between. Germline V CDR1 and CDR2: KGHSY, FQNENV. CDR3 nucleotides: TGTGCCAGCAGCCCCCGAGGGGGGCGCAATCAGCCCCAGCATTTT. It codes for CASSPRGGRNQPQHF.

This chain joins TRBV9 and TRBJ1-3; D call uncertain. The germline V gene encodes CDR1 SGDLS and CDR2 YYNGEE. With 7 bases removed from V and 0 bases from J, the gap between germline ends came to 14 bases. This CDR3 is 15 amino acids long. The CDR3 reads CASVWAAGSGNTIYF. The CDR3 nucleotides are TGTGCCAGCGTGTGGGCCGCCGGCTCTGGAAACACCATATATTTT. Looking up the rest from reference TRBV9 and TRBJ1-3 gives the full variable domain: DSGVTQTPKHLITATGQRVTLRCSPRSGDLSVYWYQQSLDQGLQFLIQYYNGEERAKGNILERFSAQQFPDLHSELNLSSLELGDSALYFCASVWAAGSGNTIYFGEGSWLTVV.

In regard to this clone: Distinct nucleotide sequences in the sample also encode this CDR3. V usage is TRBV29-1 and J usage is TRBJ1-2; no clear D gene. Trimming removed 7 bases at V and 8 bases at J, with 17 bases between. The CDR3 covers 12 residues. Per germline, CDR1 SQVTM and CDR2 ANQGSEA. The CDR3 loop is CSARIPEGGYTF. The CDR3 nucleotides read TGCAGCGCTCGAATTCCGGAGGGAGGCTACACCTTC.

This chain connects TRBV4-1 to TRBJ2-7; the D gene is possibly TRBD1 (5 bases). This CDR3 has 15 amino acids. Trimming removed 1 base from V and 2 bases from J, with 12 bases in between. Germline V gives CDR1 MGHRA, CDR2 YSYEKL. The CDR3 spells CASSQGSAGTYEQYF. The CDR3 DNA follows: TGCGCCAGCAGCCAAGGGTCGGCAGGGACCTACGAGCAGTACTTC.

The genes are TRBV27 and TRBJ2-7; perhaps TRBD2 as D (6 bases). Germline V gene data show CDR1 as MNHEY and CDR2 as SMNVEV (reference sequence). Trimming pared 5 bases from V and 4 bases from J, leaving 18 bases between. The CDR3 loop spans 15 amino acids. CDR3 nucleotide sequence: TGTGCCAGCAGTGTTAGCGGTTCCGGGTGGTACGAGCAGTACTTC. It yields the protein CASSVSGSGWYEQYF.

V and J are TRBV7-2 and TRBJ1-5; 9 nucleotides agree with TRBD1. CDR3 length: 15 amino acids. The ends lost 1 base at V and 6 bases at J; junction bases unmatched: 4. Germline CDR1 SGHTA, CDR2 FQGNSA. The CDR3 DNA reads as TGTGCCAGCAGCTTAGGAGGGGGACAGGGTCAGCCCCAGCATTTT. Its protein is CASSLGGGQGQPQHF.

The chain links TRBV4-1 to TRBJ2-1; maybe TRBD1 (7 bases). Germline loops: CDR1 MGHRA, CDR2 YSYEKL. The CDR3 contains 17 residues. V was clipped by 4 bases and J by 5 bases, with 21 bases between them. CDR3 nucleotide sequence: TGCGCCAGCAGCCCTAAAATAGCAGGGGGGTCCAACAATGAGCAGTTCTTC. As protein: CASSPKIAGGSNNEQFF.

The chain has TRBV6-1 and TRBJ1-5; D is ambiguous. Trimming removed 3 bases at V and 0 bases at J, with 9 bases between. The CDR3 loop spans 15 amino acids. The germline gives CDR1 MNHNS, CDR2 SASEGT. The chain's CDR3 is CASSELNLSNQPQHF. For the CDR3, the DNA is TGTGCCAGCAGTGAGTTGAACCTTAGCAATCAGCCCCAGCATTTT.

This chain links TRBV9 with TRBJ2-7, with a tentative D call TRBD1 (5 bases). Trimming took 4 bases from V and 4 from J, leaving 12 bases between them. CDR3 length: 13 residues. Looked up from germline, CDR1 is SGDLS and CDR2 is YYNGEE. The DNA of the CDR3 is TGTGCCAGCAGCTTTCATCCAGGGTACGAGCAGTACTTC. It is translated as CASSFHPGYEQYF.

This chain connects TRBV7-8 to TRBJ1-5, with D perhaps TRBD1 (6 bases). With 1 base removed from V and 0 bases from J, the gap between germline ends came to 16 bases. Per germline, CDR1 SGHVS and CDR2 FQNEAQ. This CDR3 comprises 18 residues. In nucleotides, the CDR3 is TGTGCCAGCAGCTTAGGGGTAATCGGGGGGCTTAGCAATCAGCCCCAGCATTTT. This gives the protein CASSLGVIGGLSNQPQHF.

V and J are TRBV7-6 and TRBJ1-6; TRBD1 might be the D (5 bases). The V end lost 2 bases, the J end lost 6 bases, and 14 bases lay between the germline ends. Germline CDR1 is SGHVS and CDR2 is FNYEAQ. The length of the CDR3 is 16 residues. This CDR3 is CASSLSSGAGNSPLHF. CDR3 DNA sequence: TGTGCCAGCAGCTTATCCTCTGGGGCGGGTAATTCACCCCTCCACTTT.

The chain combines TRBV6-1 with TRBJ1-1; D may be TRBD1 (5 bases). Trimming shortened V by 5 bases and J by 5 bases, and 18 bases separated the two germline ends. The CDR3 is made up of 15 amino acids. In germline, CDR1 is MNHNS, CDR2 SASEGT. The CDR3 reads CASSTHRRGETEAFF. The DNA of the CDR3 is TGTGCCAGCAGTACCCACAGACGAGGGGAAACTGAAGCTTTCTTT.

The chain is built from TRBV5-1 and TRBJ2-1; the D gene is possibly TRBD1 (6 bases). Looked up from germline, CDR1 is SGHRS and CDR2 is YFSETQ. The V gene lost 0 bases and the J gene lost 0 bases, with 10 bases spanning the gap. The CDR3 consists of 16 residues. The CDR3 is CASSLDDRSSYNEQFF. In nucleotides, the CDR3 is TGCGCCAGCAGCTTGGACGACAGGAGCTCCTACAATGAGCAGTTCTTC.

On this clone: This same CDR3 is encoded by further DNA sequences in the sample. In DNA form, the CDR3 reads TGTGCCAGTAGTATAGGACAGCCAGAAGCTTTCTTT. Residues: CASSIGQPEAFF. This rearrangement joins TRBV19 to TRBJ1-1, with D perhaps TRBD1 (5 bases). The CDR3 is 12 amino acids. CDR1 is LNHDA, CDR2 SQIVND, per germline (reference sequence). V was clipped by 1 base and J by 8 bases, with 8 bases between them.

The chain has TRBV7-2 and TRBJ2-1; 11 positions agree with TRBD2. Germline-derived CDR1 and CDR2 are SGHTA and FQGNSA. V lost 2 bases, J lost 7 bases, and 16 bases stayed unmatched. This CDR3 spans 19 amino acids. The CDR3 bases are TGTGCCAGCAGCTTATGGTTTACGATCGGGACTAGCGGAGGAAATGAGCAGTTCTTC. Amino acid sequence: CASSLWFTIGTSGGNEQFF.

This clone was counted a single time. This chain connects TRBV19 to TRBJ2-5, with TRBD1 matching 9 bases. V shed 5 bases, J shed 2 bases, and the junction held 9 bases outside the gene matches. This CDR3 comprises 16 residues. Per germline, CDR1 LNHDA and CDR2 SQIVND (reference sequence). The CDR3 here is CASSPRTGAPQETQYF. DNA of the CDR3: TGTGCCAGTAGTCCCCGGACAGGGGCGCCTCAAGAGACCCAGTACTTC.

The gene calls are TRBV18 and TRBJ2-1, with D uncertain. The germline V and J ends were trimmed by 6 bases and 2 bases, with 17 bases remaining between them. The germline CDR1 and CDR2 sequences are KGHSH and LQKENI. The CDR3 runs 16 residues. The CDR3 sequence is CASSGTIAEPYNEQFF. DNA of the CDR3: TGTGCCAGCTCCGGAACAATAGCTGAACCCTACAATGAGCAGTTCTTC. The whole variable domain, remainder taken from reference TRBV18 and TRBJ2-1, is NAGVMQNPRHLVRRRGQEARLRCSPMKGHSHVYWYRQLPEEGLKFMVYLQKENIIDESGMPKERFSAEFPKEGPSILRIQQVVRGDSAAYFCASSGTIAEPYNEQFFGPGTRLTVL.

The chain employs TRBV28 and TRBJ2-5; possibly TRBD2 for D (5 bases). The CDR3 sequence is 16 residues long. The V and J ends lost 5 bases and 0 bases respectively, with 16 bases between them. The germline V gene encodes CDR1 MDHEN and CDR2 SYDVKM. This CDR3 is CASSPGRGRYQETQYF. DNA for the CDR3: TGTGCCAGCAGTCCGGGTCGAGGGAGATACCAAGAGACCCAGTACTTC. Full variable domain (outside the CDR3, taken from reference TRBV28 and TRBJ2-5): DVKVTQSSRYLVKRTGEKVFLECVQDMDHENMFWYRQDPGLGLRLIYFSYDVKMKEKGDIPEGYSVSREKKERFSLILESASTNQTSMYLCASSPGRGRYQETQYFGPGTRLLVL.

A few counts support this clone. Other DNA sequences in this specimen translate into the identical CDR3. V usage is TRBV7-9 and J usage is TRBJ1-1, with unresolved D. This CDR3 region has 13 residues. CDR1 SEHNR and CDR2 FQNEAQ come from the germline V gene (reference sequence). Trimming shortened V by 5 bases and J by 3 bases, and 10 bases separated the two germline ends. CDR3 sequence: CASSPPRDTEAFF. The CDR3, as DNA: TGTGCCAGCAGCCCCCCTAGGGACACTGAAGCTTTCTTT. Filled out from reference TRBV7-9 and TRBJ1-1, the complete variable domain reads DTGVSQNPRHKITKRGQNVTFRCDPISEHNRLYWYRQTLGQGPEFLTYFQNEAQLEKSRLLSDRFSAERPKGSFSTLEIQRTEQGDSAMYLCASSPPRDTEAFFGQGTRLTVV.

J is TRBJ1-5 and V is TRBV28, with TRBD1 matching over 8 bases. The CDR3 runs to 15 residues. V lost 5 bases and J lost 5; bases outside the gene matches: 8. CDR1 and CDR2 (germline): MDHEN, SYDVKM. The CDR3: CASSAPDRGYQPQHF. In DNA form, the CDR3 reads TGTGCCAGCAGTGCCCCTGACAGGGGTTATCAGCCCCAGCATTTT.

This clone was seen only once. This chain links TRBV4-2 with TRBJ2-7, with 8 bases lining up with TRBD2. Trimming cost V 1 base and J 2 bases; bases outside gene matches: 4. Looked up from germline, CDR1 is LGHNA and CDR2 is YNFKEQ. The CDR3 extends over 15 amino acids. The CDR3 DNA reads TGTGCCAGCAGCCAAGGGGTAGCGGGGCCCTACGAGCAGTACTTC. This codes for CASSQGVAGPYEQYF.

This chain joins TRBV9 and TRBJ2-2; 7 nucleotides align to TRBD2. CDR1 is SGDLS, CDR2 YYNGEE, per germline. V shed 3 bases and J 5 bases; nucleotides not matched to a gene: 22. The length of the CDR3 is 20 residues. CDR3 nucleotide sequence: TGTGCCAGCAGCGGAATGGACGGAGGACTAGACCCGGGTGAGACCGGGGAGCTGTTTTTT. This encodes CASSGMDGGLDPGETGELFF.

V gene TRBV20-1 combines with J gene TRBJ2-3; no firm D call. The germline V and J ends were trimmed by 0 bases and 7 bases, with 5 bases remaining between them. Germline V lookup: CDR1 DFQATT, CDR2 SNEGSKA (reference sequence). The CDR3 has 11 residues. This CDR3 reads CSARDGYTQYF. Written as DNA, the CDR3 is TGCAGTGCTAGAGATGGGTATACGCAGTATTTT.

The V call is TRBV28, the J call TRBJ1-2, with D perhaps matching TRBD1 (5 bases). V lost 4 bases and J 3 bases, leaving 21 bases between the germline ends. There are 17 residues in the CDR3. CDR1 and CDR2 (germline): MDHEN, SYDVKM. For the CDR3, the DNA is TGTGCCAGCAGTTCATATTGGGAGCAGGGAGCCCACTATGGCTACACCTTC. Its protein is CASSSYWEQGAHYGYTF.